Listed below are T cell receptor beta chains from one sample, sequenced in a study of T-cell memory formation after mild COVID-19. TCRdb reprocessed the 5' RACE reads with MiXCR, giving one entry per CDR3 protein. The sample carries 190,000 or so distinct CDR3 sequences, over 20% recorded once. What was sequenced was PBMCs or a T cell subset sorted from them (not recorded which). These receptors all stem from an adult woman who had mild COVID-19 (a few samples of this study predate the infection). Cell type and time point are not known. CDR3s include the opening cysteine and the closing phenylalanine or tryptophan. A D gene is named only where the DNA matches it firmly. Size is omitted from some rows. Given values are once, few, many or a class for expanded clones.

V: TRBV11-2
size: few
J: TRBJ2-5
D: NA
CDR3: CASSHRGTARETQYF
DNA: TGTGCCAGCAGCCACCGAGGGACGGCTAGGGAGACCCAGTACTTC

V: TRBV5-1
size: NA
J: TRBJ2-1
D: NA
CDR3: CASSLDLGLREQFF
DNA: TGCGCCAGCAGCTTGGATCTGGGTCTTAGAGAGCAGTTCTTC

V: TRBV27
size: NA
J: TRBJ1-2
D: TRBD1
CDR3: CASRGRDSIYGYTF
DNA: TGTGCCAGCAGGGGTAGGGACAGCATCTATGGCTACACCTTC

V: TRBV29-1
size: NA
J: TRBJ2-1
D: NA
CDR3: CSARSGSYNEQFF
DNA: TGCAGCGCGAGGAGCGGTTCATACAATGAGCAGTTCTTC

V: TRBV5-1
size: few
J: TRBJ1-3
D: NA
CDR3: CASSLLGSLRSGNTIYF
DNA: TGCGCCAGCAGCTTGTTGGGGTCCCTTCGCTCTGGAAACACCATATATTTT

V: TRBV19
size: few
J: TRBJ2-1
D: TRBD1
CDR3: CASSFGTGGYNEQFF
DNA: TGTGCCAGTAGTTTTGGGACAGGGGGCTACAATGAGCAGTTCTTC

V: TRBV2
size: NA
J: TRBJ2-3
D: NA
CDR3: CASREAILAATDTQYF
DNA: TGTGCCAGCAGGGAAGCTATCCTTGCAGCTACAGATACGCAGTATTTT

V: TRBV25-1
size: NA
J: TRBJ2-2
D: NA
CDR3: CASSFRTNTGELFF
DNA: TGTGCCAGCAGTTTCAGGACGAACACCGGGGAGCTGTTTTTT

V: TRBV18
size: NA
J: TRBJ2-1
D: TRBD1
CDR3: CASSPELTGTGLYNEQFF
DNA: TGTGCCAGCTCGCCGGAACTAACCGGGACAGGGCTCTACAATGAGCAGTTCTTC

V: TRBV5-1
size: NA
J: TRBJ2-7
D: TRBD1
CDR3: CASSPGQGLPPYEQYF
DNA: TGCGCCAGCAGCCCCGGACAGGGACTTCCACCCTACGAGCAGTACTTC

V: TRBV9
size: few
J: TRBJ2-1
D: NA
CDR3: CASSVSDASSYNEQFF
DNA: TGTGCCAGCAGCGTGTCGGACGCGAGCTCCTACAATGAGCAGTTCTTC

V: TRBV5-1
size: NA
J: TRBJ2-1
D: TRBD1
CDR3: CASSPTGGGYNEQFF
DNA: TGCGCCAGCAGTCCGACAGGGGGGGGATACAATGAGCAGTTCTTC

V: TRBV10-2
size: NA
J: TRBJ2-7
D: TRBD2
CDR3: CASSIAGPAYEQYF
DNA: TGCGCCAGCAGCATAGCGGGACCCGCCTACGAGCAGTACTTC

V: TRBV12-3/TRBV12-4
size: few
J: TRBJ1-2
D: NA
CDR3: CASSLAHLGYTF
DNA: TGTGCCAGCAGTTTAGCGCACTTAGGCTACACCTTC

V: TRBV25-1
size: NA
J: TRBJ1-2
D: NA
CDR3: CATRSGPGYTF
DNA: TGTGCCACCAGGAGTGGACCTGGCTACACCTTC

V: TRBV12-3/TRBV12-4
size: NA
J: TRBJ2-2
D: NA
CDR3: CASPLIADTNTGELFF
DNA: TGTGCCAGCCCTTTAATAGCCGATACGAACACCGGGGAGCTGTTTTTT

V: TRBV29-1
size: NA
J: TRBJ2-3
D: TRBD1
CDR3: CSVYGQGASTDTQYF
DNA: TGCAGCGTTTACGGACAGGGCGCTAGCACAGATACGCAGTATTTT

V: TRBV7-9
size: few
J: TRBJ1-3
D: NA
CDR3: CASSGWPGDRNTIYF
DNA: TGTGCCAGCAGCGGGTGGCCAGGGGACAGAAACACCATATATTTT

V: TRBV12-3/TRBV12-4
size: NA
J: TRBJ2-3
D: TRBD2
CDR3: CASSFETSGPADTQYF
DNA: TGTGCCAGCAGTTTTGAGACTAGCGGCCCTGCAGATACGCAGTATTTT

V: TRBV7-9
size: few
J: TRBJ2-5
D: TRBD1
CDR3: CASSSAVGQGVEETQYF
DNA: TGTGCCAGCAGCTCGGCCGTCGGACAGGGGGTTGAGGAGACCCAGTACTTC

V: TRBV7-9
size: NA
J: TRBJ2-3
D: NA
CDR3: CASSFPGQGGDTQYF
DNA: TGTGCCAGCAGCTTTCCCGGACAGGGAGGGGATACGCAGTATTTT

V: TRBV11-2
size: NA
J: TRBJ2-2
D: TRBD2
CDR3: CASSYELATNTGELFF
DNA: TGTGCCAGCAGCTACGAACTAGCGACGAACACCGGGGAGCTGTTTTTT

V: TRBV7-8
size: few
J: TRBJ2-7
D: TRBD2
CDR3: CASSSRLAGGYEQYF
DNA: TGTGCCAGCAGCTCTCGACTAGCGGGGGGCTACGAGCAGTACTTC

V: TRBV15
size: NA
J: TRBJ2-5
D: NA
CDR3: CATSRGVGRETETQYF
DNA: TGTGCCACCAGCAGGGGGGTAGGTAGGGAGACGGAGACCCAGTACTTC

V: TRBV4-3
size: few
J: TRBJ2-7
D: TRBD1
CDR3: CASSPRTGNNEQYF
DNA: TGCGCCAGCAGCCCTAGGACAGGGAACAACGAGCAGTACTTC

V: TRBV25-1
size: many
J: TRBJ1-2
D: NA
CDR3: CASSEKDPGEEYGYTF
DNA: TGTGCCAGCAGTGAAAAGGACCCGGGGGAGGAGTATGGCTACACCTTC

V: TRBV29-1
size: NA
J: TRBJ2-1
D: NA
CDR3: CSVEDRWDNLGKKFF
DNA: TGCAGCGTTGAAGATAGGTGGGACAACCTGGGGAAGAAGTTCTTC

V: TRBV5-1
size: NA
J: TRBJ2-7
D: NA
CDR3: CASSPSAYEQYF
DNA: TGCGCCAGCAGCCCAAGCGCGTACGAGCAGTACTTC